The next 28 T cell receptor beta chains were all read from a single sample in a study of patients and donors after allogeneic stem cell transplantation. TCRdb re-analysed the RT-PCR reads in MiXCR, keeping a single row per CDR3 protein. The sample contains 410,000 or so distinct CDR3 sequences, around 15% of which appear only once. The sequencing sample was made of blood, either unsorted or a sorted T cell fraction (not recorded which). The receptors derive from a human donor who was either an allogeneic HSCT recipient or a stem cell or donor lymphocyte infusion donor (not recorded which). It is not recorded whose cells these are; they may come from a transplant donor.

This clonotype has just a few counts. The chain recombines TRBV20-1 with TRBJ2-1, with 15 nucleotides matching TRBD2. J gave up 10 bases and V 3 bases, and 10 bases lay outside the gene matches. This CDR3 comprises 16 residues. CDR1 and CDR2 (germline): DFQATT, SNEGSKA (reference sequence). CDR3 in DNA: TGCAGTGCTAGTAAAGACCGGACTAGCGGGAGGGGAGAGCAGTTCTTC. Translation gives CSASKDRTSGRGEQFF.

This clonotype occurred a few times. The chain employs TRBV18 and TRBJ2-7; 15 bases line up with TRBD2. The CDR3 consists of 16 residues. J was trimmed by 6 bases and V by 0 bases; bases with no gene match: 3. Germline V CDR1 and CDR2: KGHSH, LQKENI. CDR3 region: CASSPPGLAGGCEQYF. The CDR3 nucleotides are TGTGCCAGCTCACCACCGGGACTAGCGGGAGGCTGCGAGCAGTACTTC.

This clonotype was seen more than once but under ten times. This sequence joins TRBV30 and TRBJ2-2, with TRBD1 matching 10 bases. In germline, CDR1 is GTSNPN, CDR2 SVGIG (reference sequence). The CDR3 has 15 amino acids. V dropped 4 bases and J dropped 4; count of bases not matched to a gene: 6. The CDR3 reads CAWTGRDRGTGELFF. CDR3 sequence (DNA): TGTGCCTGGACCGGTCGGGACAGGGGCACCGGGGAGCTGTTTTTT.

A few counts support this clonotype. This chain joins TRBV12-3 or TRBV12-4 and TRBJ1-1; 9 nucleotides match TRBD1. Losses at the gene ends were 6 bases for V and 6 bases for J; bases not matched to a gene: 11. This CDR3 comprises 15 residues. The CDR3 nucleotides are TGTGCCAGCAGAGAGCAACAGGGGGCGCGCGCTGAAGCTTTCTTT. It encodes CASREQQGARAEAFF.

This clonotype was picked up many times. V is TRBV5-1 and J is TRBJ1-1; 9 positions agree with TRBD1. Germline V CDR1 and CDR2: SGHRS, YFSETQ. This CDR3 region has 14 residues. V was pared by 3 bases and J by 6 bases, with 6 bases of the junction left unmatched. DNA of the CDR3: TGCGCCAGCAGCTCTCCGGGACAGGGACCTGAAGCTTTCTTT. Its protein product is CASSSPGQGPEAFF.

The table lists this clonotype with a few counts. The CDR3 region is CASRPEGAGRESEAFF. CDR3 nucleotides: TGTGCCAGCAGACCCGAGGGGGCGGGAAGAGAGTCGGAAGCTTTCTTT. The J gene is TRBJ1-1, the V gene TRBV6-4, with TRBD1 identical over 7 bases. Germline V gene lookup returns CDR1 MRHNA and CDR2 SNTAGT. This CDR3 spans 16 amino acids. V shed 6 bases, J shed 8 bases, and the junction held 18 bases outside the gene matches.

This clonotype was counted only a few times. The J gene is TRBJ2-5, the V gene TRBV6-2 or TRBV6-3; D may be TRBD1 or TRBD2 (5 bases each). The germline V gene encodes CDR1 MNHEY and CDR2 SVGEGT. V lost 5 bases, J lost 5 bases, and 18 bases lay in between. CDR3 length: 15 amino acids. The CDR3 sequence is CASSQRLGVGETQYF. The CDR3 coding sequence is TGTGCCAGCAGTCAGCGACTGGGGGTGGGGGAGACCCAGTACTTC.

The V gene is TRBV5-6, the J gene TRBJ1-2; 10 positions agree with TRBD1. The V segment lost 3 bases and the J segment 8 bases; nucleotides outside the gene matches: 10. This CDR3 has 15 amino acids. Germline values: CDR1 SGHDT, CDR2 YYEEEE. The CDR3, as DNA: TGTGCCAGCAGCTGTGGGGACAGGGGTATGATAGGCTACACCTTC. This encodes CASSCGDRGMIGYTF. Looking up the rest from reference TRBV5-6 and TRBJ1-2 gives the full variable domain: DAGVTQSPTHLIKTRGQQVTLRCSPKSGHDTVSWYQQALGQGPQFIFQYYEEEERQRGNFPDRFSGHQFPNYSSELNVNALLLGDSALYLCASSCGDRGMIGYTFGSGTRLTVV.

This clonotype was seen just once. The chain recombines TRBV20-1 with TRBJ2-2; 9 positions match TRBD1. The germline V gene has CDR1 DFQATT and CDR2 SNEGSKA (reference sequence). There are 16 residues in the CDR3. V was pared by 2 bases and J by 7 bases, with 11 bases of the junction left unmatched. The CDR3 protein is CSARTLRTGADGELFF. The CDR3 coding sequence is TGCAGTGCTAGAACCCTCCGGACAGGGGCGGACGGGGAGCTGTTTTTT.

In this sample, this clonotype turned up many times. CDR3 bases: TGTGCCAGCAGTTTAATAAAAGGGGGCGAGCAGTACTTC. Its protein is CASSLIKGGEQYF. The chain carries TRBV12-3 or TRBV12-4 and TRBJ2-7; D possibly corresponds to TRBD1 (6 bases). CDR3 size: 13 residues. V lost 2 bases to trimming and J lost 6 bases, with 11 bases between them.

This clonotype was detected only a few times. The CDR3 DNA is TGTGCCAGCAGCTCAAGTAGAGGGAAAGGGGCCAACGTCCTGACTTTC. It encodes CASSSSRGKGANVLTF. The gene calls are TRBV7-2 and TRBJ2-6; the D gene is possibly TRBD2 (5 bases). The germline gives CDR1 SGHTA, CDR2 FQGNSA. The CDR3 extends over 16 amino acids. Trimming removed 4 bases from V and 4 bases from J, with 14 bases in between. Full variable domain (rest looked up from reference TRBV7-2 and TRBJ2-6): GAGVSQSPSNKVTEKGKDVELRCDPISGHTALYWYRQSLGQGLEFLIYFQGNSAPDKSGLPSDRFSAERTGGSVSTLTIQRTQQEDSAVYLCASSSSRGKGANVLTFGAGSRLTVL.

The table lists this clonotype with a few counts. The CDR3: CASSPGTYYGYTF. The DNA for the CDR3 is TGCGCCAGCAGTCCGGGGACCTACTATGGCTACACCTTC. V usage is TRBV5-1 and J usage is TRBJ1-2, with D perhaps matching TRBD1 (5 bases). The CDR3 length is 13 residues. The V end was cut by 5 bases, the J end by 3 bases, with 11 bases between. Germline lookup yields CDR1 SGHRS and CDR2 YFSETQ. The variable domain in full, completed from reference TRBV5-1 and TRBJ1-2, reads KAGVTQTPRYLIKTRGQQVTLSCSPISGHRSVSWYQQTPGQGLQFLFEYFSETQRNKGNFPGRFSGRQFSNSRSEMNVSTLELGDSALYLCASSPGTYYGYTFGSGTRLTVV.

CDR3 sequence: CASSYDSAGAQTDTQYF. In DNA, the CDR3 is TGTGCCAGCAGTTATGATTCAGCGGGGGCTCAAACAGATACGCAGTATTTT. The rearrangement uses TRBV6-5 and TRBJ2-3, with 8 bases aligning to TRBD2. Germline assignment: CDR1 MNHEY and CDR2 SVGAGI. There are 17 residues in the CDR3. V dropped 3 bases and J dropped 3; count of bases not matched to a gene: 11.

The gene calls are TRBV5-6 and TRBJ2-4; weak D call: TRBD1 (5 bases). The V end lost 0 bases, the J end lost 6 bases, and 13 bases lay between the germline ends. This CDR3 is 15 amino acids long. Germline V gives CDR1 SGHDT, CDR2 YYEEEE. The chain's CDR3 is CASSLGQGTRNIQYF. The DNA for the CDR3 is TGTGCCAGCAGCTTGGGTCAGGGAACGAGAAACATTCAGTACTTC. The full variable domain, its missing parts supplied by reference TRBV5-6 and TRBJ2-4, is DAGVTQSPTHLIKTRGQQVTLRCSPKSGHDTVSWYQQALGQGPQFIFQYYEEEERQRGNFPDRFSGHQFPNYSSELNVNALLLGDSALYLCASSLGQGTRNIQYFGAGTRLSVL.

This clonotype turned up a few times. This chain uses TRBV9 with TRBJ2-1, with TRBD1 as a possible D gene (7 bases). The CDR3 totals 15 residues. V lost 5 bases and J lost 5, with 17 bases in between. Germline V CDR1 and CDR2: SGDLS, YYNGEE. DNA of the CDR3: TGTGCCAGCAGTTGGAGGGACAGCGGAGACAATGAGCAGTTCTTC. Protein sequence: CASSWRDSGDNEQFF.

Only a few counts were recorded for this clonotype. The chain carries TRBV4-2 and TRBJ2-5; perhaps D is TRBD1 or TRBD2 (6 bases each). This CDR3 spans 13 amino acids. Germline V gene data show CDR1 as LGHNA and CDR2 as YNFKEQ. Trimming left V 8 bases short and J 1 base short, with 11 bases between. CDR3 sequence reads: CASEGGTQETQYF. The CDR3 region has the DNA TGTGCCAGCGAAGGGGGGACCCAAGAGACCCAGTACTTC.

V gene TRBV7-3 combines with J gene TRBJ2-1; TRBD2 aligns across 14 bases. The CDR3 is 18 residues long. Germline CDR1 and CDR2: SGHTA and FQGTGA. Trimming removed 1 base from V and 7 bases from J; junction bases left unmatched: 9. The CDR3 coding sequence is TGTGCCAGCAGCTTAATACCGGGACTAGCGGGGGAAAGGAATGAGCAGTTCTTC. Protein: CASSLIPGLAGERNEQFF.

This clonotype appeared many times. This chain joins TRBV4-1 and TRBJ2-5; D not resolved. The length of the CDR3 is 15 residues. Germline V gene sequence: CDR1 MGHRA, CDR2 YSYEKL. Trimming removed 4 bases at V and 2 bases at J, with 14 bases between. The CDR3 protein is CASSPLDGRQETQYF. The CDR3 DNA sequence: TGCGCCAGCAGCCCTCTCGATGGCCGTCAAGAGACCCAGTACTTC.

The rearrangement links TRBV20-1 to TRBJ1-1; 9 bases align to TRBD1. The CDR3 has 14 residues. V gave up 6 bases and J gave up 5 bases; unmatched junction bases: 10. Per germline, CDR1 DFQATT and CDR2 SNEGSKA (reference sequence). This CDR3 reads CSAFTGGSRTEAFF. CDR3 sequence (DNA): TGCAGTGCGTTCACAGGGGGCAGTCGGACTGAAGCTTTCTTT.

This clonotype was observed a handful of times. The chain joins TRBV6-1 to TRBJ2-5, with 8 bases identical to TRBD1. The germline gives CDR1 MNHNS, CDR2 SASEGT. V trimming: 6 bases; J trimming: 4 bases; junction bases outside the gene matches: 7. CDR3 size: 14 residues. CDR3 coding DNA: TGTGCCAGCAGCAGAGGGGACAGGAGAGAGACCCAGTACTTC. Encoded protein: CASSRGDRRETQYF.

This clonotype was seen more than once but under ten times. V and J are TRBV28 and TRBJ2-7; TRBD1 is a possible D gene (5 bases). CDR3 length: 14 amino acids. Germline V CDR1 and CDR2: MDHEN, SYDVKM. Trimming stripped 4 bases from V and 3 bases from J, with 13 bases between. In DNA, the CDR3 is TGTGCCAGCAGTTCAGGACAACGACTCTACGAGCAGTACTTC. It specifies CASSSGQRLYEQYF.

The rearrangement joins TRBV3-1 to TRBJ1-4, with a tentative D call TRBD1 (6 bases). Trimming pared 6 bases from V and 2 bases from J, leaving 13 bases between. The CDR3 covers 15 residues. Looked up from germline, CDR1 is LGHDT and CDR2 is YNNKEL (reference sequence). This CDR3 is CASSRGGRTNEKLFF. The CDR3 coding sequence is TGTGCCAGCAGTCGAGGGGGGAGGACTAATGAAAAACTGTTTTTT.

V gene TRBV29-1 combines with J gene TRBJ2-7; 7 positions agree with TRBD1. V shed 7 bases, J shed 5 bases, and the junction held 11 bases outside the gene matches. CDR1 is SQVTM and CDR2 is ANQGSEA in the germline V gene. This CDR3 is 13 amino acids long. This chain's CDR3 is CSARTGPLHEQYF. Here the CDR3 DNA reads TGCAGCGCCAGGACAGGTCCCCTACACGAGCAGTACTTC.

This sequence joins TRBV3-1 and TRBJ2-7, with TRBD1 identical over 8 bases. Germline-derived CDR1 and CDR2 are LGHDT and YNNKEL (reference sequence). The CDR3 consists of 14 residues. J was trimmed by 0 bases and V by 4 bases; bases with no gene match: 2. The CDR3 protein is CASSRGQVSYEQYF. CDR3 sequence (DNA): TGTGCCAGCAGCCGGGGACAGGTCTCCTACGAGCAGTACTTC.

The table lists this clonotype with a few counts. The V and J genes are TRBV7-9 and TRBJ1-5; 7 bases agree with TRBD1. CDR1 and CDR2 (germline): SEHNR, FQNEAQ (reference sequence). Unmatched junction bases numbered 10, after V lost 8 bases and J lost 6 bases. This CDR3 is built from 14 residues. CDR3 residues: CASGRQGGGQPQHF. The CDR3 bases are TGTGCCAGCGGCAGACAGGGCGGGGGTCAGCCCCAGCATTTT.

This clonotype was seen a few times. V is TRBV12-3 or TRBV12-4 and J is TRBJ1-2, with 7 bases identical to TRBD1. The CDR3 is made up of 16 amino acids. V shed 7 bases, J shed 0 bases, and the junction held 11 bases outside the gene matches. The CDR3 here is CASTIGGREANYGYTF. CDR3 sequence (DNA): TGTGCCAGCACCATAGGGGGCAGGGAAGCTAACTATGGCTACACCTTC.

The chain has TRBV6-1 and TRBJ1-2, with 8 bases fitting TRBD1. The trim removed 7 bases at V and 2 bases at J, leaving 6 bases unmatched. The CDR3 loop spans 14 amino acids. Germline loops: CDR1 MNHNS, CDR2 SASEGT. The CDR3 spells CASKQTGVNYGYTF. CDR3 bases: TGTGCCAGCAAACAGACAGGGGTAAACTATGGCTACACCTTC.

On this clonotype: The junction differs from germline at one of its ends, possibly a read error. V usage is TRBV12-3 or TRBV12-4 and J usage is TRBJ2-7, with 7 bases identical to TRBD2. The CDR3 has 15 residues. In DNA form, the CDR3 reads TGTGCCAGCAGTTCTGAACTAGCGCTTACCTACGTGCAGTACTTC. It translates to CASSSELALTYVQYF.